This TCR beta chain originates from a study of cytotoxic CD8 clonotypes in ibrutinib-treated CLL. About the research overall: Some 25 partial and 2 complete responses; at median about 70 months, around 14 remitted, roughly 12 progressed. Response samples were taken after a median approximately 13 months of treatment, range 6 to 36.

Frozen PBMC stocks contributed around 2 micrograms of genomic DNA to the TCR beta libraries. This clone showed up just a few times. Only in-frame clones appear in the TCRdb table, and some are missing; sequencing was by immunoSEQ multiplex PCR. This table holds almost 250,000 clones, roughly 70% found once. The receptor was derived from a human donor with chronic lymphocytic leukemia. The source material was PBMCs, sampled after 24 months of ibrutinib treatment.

CDR3 residues: CASQRAEKLFF. CDR3 sequence (DNA): TGTGCCTCCCAAAGGGCAGAAAAACTGTTTTTT. V usage is TRBV30 and J usage is TRBJ1-4, with D hard to call. This CDR3 spans 11 amino acids. Trimming took 7 bases from V and 8 from J, leaving 11 bases between them. Germline assignment: CDR1 GTSNPN and CDR2 SVGIG (reference sequence).